This section outlines one T cell receptor (beta chain) sequence together with its context. Its cognate antigen has yet to be identified. Base qualities are missing; no much larger clone stands one base away. The entry originates in a study of OX40 agonist ivuxolimab in advanced cancers. Looking at the study overall: Ivuxolimab was an agonistic, fully human IgG2 monoclonal antibody directed against OX40 (CD134), a costimulatory receptor. The dose-escalation cohort was almost 85% male with a mean age of approximately 60 years, ranging from roughly 23 to 79. Intravenous ivuxolimab was administered to patients every 2 weeks at six dose levels: 0.01, 0.1, 0.3, 1.5, 3 and 10 mg/kg. Patients were allowed to have had prior anti-PD-1, anti-PD-L1 or anti-CTLA-4 therapy, and 40% of the dose-escalation patients had been treated with checkpoint inhibitors. The paper covers the monotherapy dose-escalation part of the phase I ivuxolimab trial, which included N ≈ 57 patients. Partial responses occurred in three dose-escalation patients: two with cutaneous melanoma and one with hepatocellular carcinoma. Among the 50 to 55 dose-escalation patients, about 20 had hepatocellular carcinoma, roughly 15 melanoma, 9 renal cell carcinoma and 9 head and neck cancer. The point of sequencing TCRbeta in the periphery was to test whether ivuxolimab changed TCR sequence diversity and drove clonal T-cell expansion. Broad study findings and their caveats: At doses of 0.1 to 3.0 mg/kg, clonal expansion of both CD4+ and CD8+ T cells in blood was seen between baseline and week 6. Low levels of normalized T-cell clonal expansion were also seen in some nonresponding patients. Antigen specificity was not determined for the clonally expanded peripheral T cells. Partial responders in the 0.1-3.0 mg/kg groups had among the lowest normalized peripheral clonal expansion, especially among CD8+ T cells. After ivuxolimab, expanded clones were on average more numerous among CD8+ T cells than among CD4+ T cells.

Genomic DNA was extracted from sorted cells for sequencing of the TCRbeta CDR3 region. TCRbeta CDR3 regions were sequenced using the immunoSEQ Assay. The table comes from immuneACCESS by way of TCRdb, which keeps in-frame sequences with V and J called. Part of the clones is missing from these tables; in studies checked, under half for an unresolved V gene and the rest for unknown reasons. This sample gives 60,000 to 65,000 clones in total; 75% to 95% of them show up just once. The ten most abundant clones make up 9.5% to 15% of the sample. Patients with autoimmune disease history or receiving systemic immunosuppression were excluded from the trial. Peripheral blood for TCR sequencing was collected from all dose cohorts at baseline, on cycle 4 day 1, and on cycle 7 day 1. The samples were drawn from a first-in-human, open-label, multicenter phase I dose-escalation trial of ivuxolimab. Adults with locally advanced or metastatic head and neck squamous cell, hepatocellular, melanoma or renal cell carcinoma were enrolled in the trial. CD4+ and CD8+ T cells were sorted separately from peripheral blood before TCR sequencing.

The material sequenced was CD4+ or CD8+ T cells sorted from blood, taken in a trial of the OX40 agonist ivuxolimab. This clonotype was sampled from an adult with an advanced solid tumor such as melanoma, head and neck, liver or kidney cancer.

The CDR3 amino acid sequence is: CASSSARYEQYF. The DNA sequence is given as TGTGCCAGCAGCTCCGCCCGTTACGAGCAGTACTTC. The sequence joins TRBV7-6 to TRBJ2-7, with the D gene not clear enough to name. From its cysteine to its phenylalanine, the CDR3 spans 12 amino acids. Only the CDR3 part of the read is kept: 36 bases, read in frame from the first base. The germline V gene sets CDR1 to SGHVS and CDR2 to FNYEAQ. V drops 4 bases and J drops 4 bases, leaving 8 bases in between.